These T cell receptor beta chains were read from a single sample in a study of blood T cell repertoires in COVID-19. The assay was immunoSEQ multiplex PCR, and TCRdb's table has in-frame clones only and misses some. The sample holds approximately 210,000 clones, almost 90% seen once. Material: PBMCs or T cells enriched from blood (not recorded which). These receptors all stem from a woman aged 50 to 65 with acute COVID-19. The CDR3 runs from the conserved cysteine through the conserved F or W. The order of the fields is D gene, J gene, V gene, clone size, CDR3 DNA, CDR3 protein. The D gene is left open where the match is weak. Clone sizes are given selectively: once, few, many, or a class where the clone is expanded.

D gene: -; J gene: TRBJ2-7; V gene: TRBV6-1; clone size: -; CDR3 DNA: TGTGCCAGCAGTGAGACTCACTCCTACGAGCAGTACTTC; CDR3 protein: CASSETHSYEQYF
D gene: -; J gene: TRBJ1-6; V gene: TRBV18; clone size: -; CDR3 DNA: TGTGCCAGCTCACCGCAGGGGAAGAATTCACCCCTCCACTTT; CDR3 protein: CASSPQGKNSPLHF
D gene: -; J gene: TRBJ1-4; V gene: TRBV6-1; clone size: -; CDR3 DNA: TGTGCCAGCAGTGGCAGGCTCTCCCACGCTAATGAAAAACTGTTTTTT; CDR3 protein: CASSGRLSHANEKLFF
D gene: TRBD1; J gene: TRBJ1-1; V gene: TRBV30; clone size: -; CDR3 DNA: TGTGCCTGGAGACAGGGGGCGGGTTCTGAAGCTTTCTTT; CDR3 protein: CAWRQGAGSEAFF
D gene: -; J gene: TRBJ1-1; V gene: TRBV5-4; clone size: once; CDR3 DNA: TGTGCCAGCAGCTTGGGCGGGGGGCGATTGGGCACTGAAGCTTTCTTT; CDR3 protein: CASSLGGGRLGTEAFF
D gene: TRBD2; J gene: TRBJ2-7; V gene: TRBV7-2; clone size: -; CDR3 DNA: TGTGCCAGCAGCGCCCAGCGGGGGCAGTACTTC; CDR3 protein: CASSAQRGQYF
D gene: -; J gene: TRBJ2-3; V gene: TRBV7-6; clone size: -; CDR3 DNA: TGTGCCAGCAGCTTTGTTGCGGCCGAGGGAGATACGCAGTATTTT; CDR3 protein: CASSFVAAEGDTQYF
D gene: -; J gene: TRBJ1-2; V gene: TRBV20-1; clone size: -; CDR3 DNA: TGCAGTGCTAGAGCGCAGGATGGCTACACCTTC; CDR3 protein: CSARAQDGYTF
D gene: -; J gene: TRBJ1-2; V gene: TRBV5-5; clone size: -; CDR3 DNA: TGTGCCAGCAGCAGATCGCCGGGCTATGGCTACACCTTC; CDR3 protein: CASSRSPGYGYTF
D gene: TRBD2; J gene: TRBJ2-2; V gene: TRBV19; clone size: -; CDR3 DNA: TGTGCCAGTAGCGACGGGACTATTCCTGGGGAGCTGTTTTTT; CDR3 protein: CASSDGTIPGELFF
D gene: -; J gene: TRBJ2-7; V gene: TRBV28; clone size: -; CDR3 DNA: TGTGCCAGCAGTCCGCGGACAAGCTACGAGCAGTACTTC; CDR3 protein: CASSPRTSYEQYF
D gene: -; J gene: TRBJ1-2; V gene: TRBV19; clone size: -; CDR3 DNA: TGTGCCAGTAGTATCCCCGACATGATCTATGGCTACACCTTC; CDR3 protein: CASSIPDMIYGYTF
D gene: TRBD1; J gene: TRBJ1-5; V gene: TRBV11-2; clone size: -; CDR3 DNA: TGTGCCAGCAGCCTATTGACAGGGAATAGCAATCAGCCCCAGCATTTT; CDR3 protein: CASSLLTGNSNQPQHF
D gene: -; J gene: TRBJ2-1; V gene: TRBV5-1; clone size: -; CDR3 DNA: TGCGCCAGCAGCTTAGCAGAGACTAAACTCAATGAGCAGTTCTTC; CDR3 protein: CASSLAETKLNEQFF
D gene: -; J gene: TRBJ1-6; V gene: TRBV19; clone size: -; CDR3 DNA: TGTGCCAGTGGAGATAGCTCCTATAATTCACCCCTCCACTTT; CDR3 protein: CASGDSSYNSPLHF
D gene: TRBD1; J gene: TRBJ2-7; V gene: TRBV3-1/TRBV3-2; clone size: -; CDR3 DNA: TGTGCCAGCAGCCACCTCCGGGACAGGGTCGAGCAGTACTTC; CDR3 protein: CASSHLRDRVEQYF
D gene: TRBD2; J gene: TRBJ2-7; V gene: TRBV11-2; clone size: -; CDR3 DNA: TGTGCCAGCAGCTCGATAGCGGGGAGCTCCTACGAGCAGTACTTC; CDR3 protein: CASSSIAGSSYEQYF
D gene: -; J gene: TRBJ1-1; V gene: TRBV7-9; clone size: -; CDR3 DNA: TGTGCCAGCAGCCCTCTAACCGCGAACACTGAAGCTTTCTTT; CDR3 protein: CASSPLTANTEAFF
D gene: -; J gene: TRBJ2-7; V gene: TRBV5-4; clone size: -; CDR3 DNA: TGTGCCAGCAGCTTGGGACAGGGCGGGGCCTACGAGCAGTACTTC; CDR3 protein: CASSLGQGGAYEQYF
D gene: -; J gene: TRBJ1-2; V gene: TRBV28; clone size: -; CDR3 DNA: TGTGCCAGCAGTCCCGGCCGGAGTTATGGCTACACCTTC; CDR3 protein: CASSPGRSYGYTF
D gene: -; J gene: TRBJ1-5; V gene: TRBV6-2/TRBV6-3; clone size: -; CDR3 DNA: TGTGCCAGCAGTTACTTGCCGGCTAAGGGAGCCCAGCATTTT; CDR3 protein: CASSYLPAKGAQHF
D gene: TRBD2; J gene: TRBJ2-1; V gene: TRBV9; clone size: -; CDR3 DNA: TGTGCCAGCAGCGGAATGCCGGGACTAGAGACATACAATGAGCAGTTCTTC; CDR3 protein: CASSGMPGLETYNEQFF
D gene: TRBD1; J gene: TRBJ1-4; V gene: TRBV18; clone size: -; CDR3 DNA: TGTGCCAGCTCACCCAAAGTTTCGACAGGGGTGGTGGAAAAACTGTTTTTT; CDR3 protein: CASSPKVSTGVVEKLFF
D gene: -; J gene: TRBJ2-7; V gene: TRBV28; clone size: -; CDR3 DNA: TGTGCCAGCAGCCCCGCAGGGGTGGTGTCCTACGAGCAGTACTTC; CDR3 protein: CASSPAGVVSYEQYF
D gene: -; J gene: TRBJ1-5; V gene: TRBV7-2; clone size: -; CDR3 DNA: TGTGCCAGCAGCTTTAGCGTCGGAACGACTAGCAATCAGCCCCAGCATTTT; CDR3 protein: CASSFSVGTTSNQPQHF
D gene: -; J gene: TRBJ2-3; V gene: TRBV3-1/TRBV3-2; clone size: -; CDR3 DNA: TGTGCCAGCAGCCAAGAAGTAGCCCCAGTCACAGATACGCAGTATTTT; CDR3 protein: CASSQEVAPVTDTQYF
D gene: TRBD1; J gene: TRBJ2-1; V gene: TRBV7-9; clone size: -; CDR3 DNA: TGTGCCAACAGGGGGCTCCCCTACAATGAGCAGTTCTTC; CDR3 protein: CANRGLPYNEQFF
D gene: -; J gene: TRBJ2-1; V gene: TRBV7-2; clone size: -; CDR3 DNA: TGTGCCAGCAGCACCCGACAGACAAGCTCCTACAATGAGCAGTTCTTC; CDR3 protein: CASSTRQTSSYNEQFF
D gene: TRBD2; J gene: TRBJ2-7; V gene: TRBV7-2; clone size: -; CDR3 DNA: TGTGCCAGCAGCTGGAGGACTAGCGGGAACCGACTGAGCTCCTACGAGCAGTACTTC; CDR3 protein: CASSWRTSGNRLSSYEQYF
D gene: -; J gene: TRBJ2-5; V gene: TRBV6-6; clone size: -; CDR3 DNA: TGTGCCAGCAGTTACCTCGGACAGCAAGAGACCCAGTACTTC; CDR3 protein: CASSYLGQQETQYF
D gene: TRBD1; J gene: TRBJ1-1; V gene: TRBV6-5; clone size: -; CDR3 DNA: TGTGCCAGCTTCGACCGTCTGGACAGGGAGGTAGCTTTCTTT; CDR3 protein: CASFDRLDREVAFF
D gene: -; J gene: TRBJ1-4; V gene: TRBV27; clone size: -; CDR3 DNA: TGTGCCAGCAGTTTCTCAGCAGGGGAAACTAATGAAAAACTGTTTTTT; CDR3 protein: CASSFSAGETNEKLFF
D gene: -; J gene: TRBJ2-7; V gene: TRBV2; clone size: -; CDR3 DNA: TGTGCCAGCTGGGTAGCTGAGTCCCCCTCCTACGAGCAGTACTTC; CDR3 protein: CASWVAESPSYEQYF
D gene: -; J gene: TRBJ1-6; V gene: TRBV9; clone size: -; CDR3 DNA: TGTGCCAGCAGCGTAGGAAAGCAAAATTCACCCCTCCACTTT; CDR3 protein: CASSVGKQNSPLHF
D gene: -; J gene: TRBJ2-7; V gene: TRBV12-2; clone size: -; CDR3 DNA: TGTGCAAGTCGCTTTAGAGGCCCTCGCTACGAGCAGTACTTC; CDR3 protein: CASRFRGPRYEQYF
D gene: TRBD1; J gene: TRBJ1-6; V gene: TRBV30; clone size: -; CDR3 DNA: TGTGCCCTCGGCCGCGGGACAGAGTATAATTCACCCCTCCACTTT; CDR3 protein: CALGRGTEYNSPLHF
D gene: TRBD1; J gene: TRBJ1-1; V gene: TRBV7-9; clone size: -; CDR3 DNA: TGTGCCAGCAGCTCGACAGGGACTAGGGCTGAAGCTTTCTTT; CDR3 protein: CASSSTGTRAEAFF
D gene: TRBD2; J gene: TRBJ2-5; V gene: TRBV5-4; clone size: once; CDR3 DNA: TGTGCCAGCAGCTTGAGACTAGCGGGAGTGTCAGAGACCCAGTACTTC; CDR3 protein: CASSLRLAGVSETQYF
D gene: TRBD1; J gene: TRBJ2-7; V gene: TRBV7-9; clone size: many; CDR3 DNA: TGTGCCAGCAGCTGGGACAGGGGGCCTGGGGAGCAGTACTTC; CDR3 protein: CASSWDRGPGEQYF
D gene: TRBD1; J gene: TRBJ2-1; V gene: TRBV19; clone size: -; CDR3 DNA: TGTGCCAGTGCCCGGACAGGGACGGGTGGAAGTGAGCAGTTCTTC; CDR3 protein: CASARTGTGGSEQFF
D gene: -; J gene: TRBJ2-7; V gene: TRBV9; clone size: -; CDR3 DNA: TGTGCCAGCAGCGTGAGGGACATACCCTCCGAGCAGTACTTC; CDR3 protein: CASSVRDIPSEQYF
D gene: -; J gene: TRBJ2-5; V gene: TRBV12-3/TRBV12-4; clone size: -; CDR3 DNA: TGTGCCAGCAGTTTAGAAGGGGGAGAGACCCAGTACTTC; CDR3 protein: CASSLEGGETQYF
D gene: TRBD1; J gene: TRBJ1-1; V gene: TRBV4-1; clone size: -; CDR3 DNA: TGCGCCAGCAGCCCAGACCAGGGGGCGGGTGGCGCTGAAGCTTTCTTT; CDR3 protein: CASSPDQGAGGAEAFF
D gene: TRBD2; J gene: TRBJ2-3; V gene: TRBV10-2; clone size: -; CDR3 DNA: TGCGCCAGCAGTCAAAGTACTAGCGGCTACACAGATACGCAGTATTTT; CDR3 protein: CASSQSTSGYTDTQYF
D gene: -; J gene: TRBJ1-6; V gene: TRBV28; clone size: -; CDR3 DNA: TGTGCCTCCCGCCGGGTCAATTCACCCCTCCACTTT; CDR3 protein: CASRRVNSPLHF
D gene: TRBD1; J gene: TRBJ1-2; V gene: TRBV25-1; clone size: -; CDR3 DNA: TGTGCCAGCAGTCCCAGGGACAGCCTCCTTTATGGCTACACCTTC; CDR3 protein: CASSPRDSLLYGYTF
D gene: TRBD2; J gene: TRBJ2-7; V gene: TRBV30; clone size: -; CDR3 DNA: TGTGCCTGGAGTGACCTAGCGGGAGGTTACGAGCAGTACTTC; CDR3 protein: CAWSDLAGGYEQYF
D gene: -; J gene: TRBJ2-7; V gene: TRBV7-2; clone size: -; CDR3 DNA: TGTGCCAGCAGCTTAGCGTCGACAGGGCGGGGAGAGCAGTACTTC; CDR3 protein: CASSLASTGRGEQYF
D gene: TRBD2; J gene: TRBJ2-3; V gene: TRBV7-3; clone size: -; CDR3 DNA: TGTGCCTCTAGGCCTAGCGGGTCCGCCACAGATACGCAGTATTTT; CDR3 protein: CASRPSGSATDTQYF
D gene: -; J gene: TRBJ2-7; V gene: TRBV19; clone size: -; CDR3 DNA: TGTGCCAGTAGTGCCTCGTACAGAGCCGAGCAGTACTTC; CDR3 protein: CASSASYRAEQYF
D gene: -; J gene: TRBJ1-2; V gene: TRBV5-6; clone size: -; CDR3 DNA: TGTGCCAGCAGCTTGATAGTAGCCGCGGGGTCGAGCTACACCTTC; CDR3 protein: CASSLIVAAGSSYTF
D gene: TRBD2; J gene: TRBJ2-1; V gene: TRBV7-9; clone size: -; CDR3 DNA: TGTGCCAGCAGCTACCGGGGGACTAGCGGGAGGCCCGCCAATGAGCAGTTCTTC; CDR3 protein: CASSYRGTSGRPANEQFF
D gene: TRBD1; J gene: TRBJ1-2; V gene: TRBV27; clone size: -; CDR3 DNA: TGTGCCAGCAGTCCGACAGGGGGCGCATATGGCTACACCTTC; CDR3 protein: CASSPTGGAYGYTF
D gene: TRBD2; J gene: TRBJ2-1; V gene: TRBV10-3; clone size: -; CDR3 DNA: TGTGCCAGCGGAGCGGGAGGGCCAGGTAATGAGCAGTTCTTC; CDR3 protein: CASGAGGPGNEQFF
D gene: TRBD1; J gene: TRBJ1-1; V gene: TRBV30; clone size: few; CDR3 DNA: TGTGCCTGGAGTGTAGGACAGGGGGCTTTCTTT; CDR3 protein: CAWSVGQGAFF
D gene: TRBD1; J gene: TRBJ2-1; V gene: TRBV27; clone size: -; CDR3 DNA: TGTGCCAGCACTTCATGGGGGACAGGGGGCAGGAATGAGCAGTTCTTC; CDR3 protein: CASTSWGTGGRNEQFF
D gene: TRBD1; J gene: TRBJ1-1; V gene: TRBV7-2; clone size: -; CDR3 DNA: TGTGCCAGCAGCTTCGGACAGGGGGCTTTGAACACTGAAGCTTTCTTT; CDR3 protein: CASSFGQGALNTEAFF